These 3 T cell receptor beta chains share one sample of origin, sequenced in a study of T cells after yellow fever vaccination (dated 2019 in TCRdb). The library was made by 5' RACE. The instrument given in TCRdb is Illumina HiSeq 2500. Using fastp trimming at Q25 and MiXCR clonotype assembly, TCRdb reanalyzed the public sequencing data and kept in-frame beta chains. Identical CDR3 protein sequences are pooled into one entry, listed with their most common genes and DNA. The sample contains a few hundred thousand distinct CDR3 sequences, over 15% of them found a single time. The biggest ten clones account for about 13% of the sample. The treatment or condition label corresponds to: live attenuated yellow fever vaccine strain. Sequenced here: PBMCs, sampled 15 days after the yellow fever booster vaccination. The receptors were sampled from a man younger than 45 who received the YFV17D yellow fever vaccine.

The chain carries TRBV6-1 and TRBJ1-2, with D possibly being TRBD1 (5 bases). V dropped 2 bases and J dropped 7 bases, with 11 bases sitting between them. Germline lookup yields CDR1 MNHNS and CDR2 SASEGT. The CDR3 contains 13 residues. In DNA, the CDR3 is TGTGCCAGCAGTGAAACCAGGGACGGTGGCTACACCTTC. Translation gives CASSETRDGGYTF.

This clonotype was picked up many times. The junction does not match germline at one end; this may be a read error. The genes are TRBV7-2 and TRBJ2-7, with TRBD2 matching 14 bases. The germline CDR1 and CDR2 sequences are SGHTA and FQGNSA. The CDR3 runs to 15 residues. CDR3: CASSLGLAGVYEQYF. The CDR3 bases are TGCGCCAGCAGCCTGGGACTAGCGGGAGTCTACGAGCAGTACTTC.

This clonotype was found a few times. The chain carries TRBV5-4 and TRBJ2-1, with TRBD2 identical over 12 bases. V lost 2 bases, J lost 0 bases, and 6 bases stayed unmatched. Germline loops: CDR1 SGHNT, CDR2 YYREEE (reference sequence). The CDR3 consists of 18 residues. CDR3 in amino acids: CASSFSPTSGGSYNEQFF. Written as DNA, the CDR3 is TGTGCCAGCAGCTTCTCCCCGACTAGCGGGGGCTCCTACAATGAGCAGTTCTTC.